These 27 T cell receptor beta chains share one sample of origin, sequenced in a study of shared clonotypes between healthy human individuals (dated by TCRdb to the early 2020s). Library prep was done by the immunoSEQ multiplex PCR assay. As stored in TCRdb, this immuneACCESS dataset retains in-frame rearrangements with V and J assigned. A fraction of the clones does not appear; measured against another copy, unresolved V genes explain less than half of the discrepancy, and the remainder lacks a known reason. This sample comprises millions of clones, just over 90% of them detected only once. 0.11% to 0.15% of the sample belongs to the ten largest clones. Sequencing was performed on naive CD4+ T cells sorted from blood. The cell subset or site label for this specimen denotes: CD45RA+ positively selected. These receptor sequences come from a young man in good health.

The chain combines TRBV27 with TRBJ2-5; no reliable D call. From germline, CDR1 is MNHEY and CDR2 SMNVEV (reference sequence). Trimming removed 3 bases from V and 5 bases from J, with 10 bases in between. The CDR3 is 13 residues long. CDR3 nucleotides: TGTGCCAGCAGTTTTTACGGAAGGGAGACCCAGTACTTC. It specifies CASSFYGRETQYF.

The chain couples TRBV7-2 to TRBJ2-1; 7 bases map to TRBD1. Trimming removed 5 bases from V and 7 bases from J; junction bases left unmatched: 5. This CDR3 comprises 13 residues. CDR1 is SGHTA and CDR2 is FQGNSA in the germline V gene. The CDR3 DNA is TGTGCCAGCAGCCAAGACAGGGCTAATGAGCAGTTCTTC. As protein: CASSQDRANEQFF.

This rearrangement joins TRBV6-5 to TRBJ2-5; 7 positions agree with TRBD2. The last part of the DNA fits TRBJ2-7 better; the J call may be wrong. The CDR3 spans 14 residues. The V gene's germline CDR1 is MNHEY and CDR2 SVGAGI. CDR3 bases: TGTGCCAGCAGCCCCTCTAGCGGAGCCTACGAGCAGTACTTC. It codes for CASSPSSGAYEQYF.

In regard to this clone: Additional DNA sequences in this sample encode the identical CDR3. J is TRBJ2-3 and V is TRBV9; D remains unclear. The CDR3 is 12 residues long. The V end lost 1 base, the J end lost 2 bases, and 2 bases lay between the germline ends. Germline assignment: CDR1 SGDLS and CDR2 YYNGEE. CDR3 in DNA: TGTGCCAGCAGCGTATCCACAGATACGCAGTATTTT. As protein: CASSVSTDTQYF.

The genes are TRBV9 and TRBJ1-1; 9 bases match TRBD1. The CDR3 spans 13 residues. CDR1 and CDR2 (germline): SGDLS, YYNGEE. The V gene end was trimmed by 3 bases and the J gene end by 3 bases; junction bases not matched to a gene: 0. Here the CDR3 reads CASSGTGDTEAFF. In DNA, the CDR3 is TGTGCCAGCAGCGGGACAGGGGACACTGAAGCTTTCTTT.

Comments on this clone: The sample contains more than one DNA sequence encoding this CDR3. The V call is TRBV11-2, the J call TRBJ1-2; D remains ambiguous. V lost 5 bases and J 5 bases, leaving 12 bases between the germline ends. The germline gives CDR1 SGHAT, CDR2 FQNNGV. The CDR3 length is 13 residues. Here the CDR3 DNA reads TGTGCCAGCAGCCCGGACCGGGATTATGGCTACACCTTC. It yields the protein CASSPDRDYGYTF.

This sequence joins TRBV29-1 and TRBJ1-5; weak D call: TRBD1 (5 bases). Germline V gene sequence: CDR1 SQVTM, CDR2 ANQGSEA. Trimming took off 4 bases at V and 2 bases at J, with 12 bases between the two ends. The CDR3 has 14 amino acids. The CDR3 protein is CSVVEGMGNQPQHF. The DNA of the CDR3 is TGCAGCGTTGTGGAGGGGATGGGCAATCAGCCCCAGCATTTT.

This rearrangement joins TRBV11-2 to TRBJ1-2, with D unresolved. This CDR3 spans 15 amino acids. In germline, CDR1 is SGHAT, CDR2 FQNNGV. V lost 0 bases to trimming and J lost 7 bases, with 15 bases between them. The CDR3: CASSLEAGPGGGYTF. The CDR3 DNA follows: TGTGCCAGCAGCTTAGAAGCAGGCCCCGGTGGTGGCTACACCTTC. The complete variable domain, with remaining parts taken from reference TRBV11-2 and TRBJ1-2, reads EAGVAQSPRYKIIEKRQSVAFWCNPISGHATLYWYQQILGQGPKLLIQFQNNGVVDDSQLPKDRFSAERLKGVDSTLKIQPAKLEDSAVYLCASSLEAGPGGGYTFGSGTRLTVV.

This sequence joins TRBV10-3 and TRBJ2-7; tentative D call: TRBD2 (6 bases). Germline lookup yields CDR1 ENHRY and CDR2 SYGVKD. The CDR3 has 16 amino acids. V was clipped by 0 bases and J by 3 bases, with 15 bases between them. The CDR3 nucleotides read TGTGCCATCAGTGAGTCGATTCGGGAGCAGGACTACGAGCAGTACTTC. Its translation: CAISESIREQDYEQYF.

The J gene is TRBJ2-7, the V gene TRBV18; 13 bases align to TRBD2. CDR3 length: 16 amino acids. V dropped 5 bases and J dropped 4; count of bases not matched to a gene: 8. CDR1 and CDR2 (germline): KGHSH, LQKENI. In DNA form, the CDR3 reads TGTGCCAGCTCAGTAGGACTAGCGGGAGCGTTTTACGAGCAGTACTTC. This sequence encodes CASSVGLAGAFYEQYF.

The rearrangement joins TRBV5-1 to TRBJ1-6; unclear D gene. Germline lookup yields CDR1 SGHRS and CDR2 YFSETQ. Trimming shortened V by 4 bases and J by 0 bases, and 8 bases separated the two germline ends. The CDR3 consists of 15 residues. The CDR3: CASSAASSYNSPLHF. The CDR3 DNA is TGCGCCAGCAGCGCGGCTAGCTCCTATAATTCACCCCTCCACTTT.

This clone appeared a few times. This chain connects TRBV28 to TRBJ1-1; no reliable D call. The ends were cut back, 4 bases at V and 11 bases at J, with 11 bases in the middle. CDR3 length: 11 residues. CDR1 and CDR2 from the germline V gene are MDHEN and SYDVKM. The CDR3 nucleotides read TGTGCCAGCAGTTCCCCTCCCAAGGCTTTCTTT. Its translation is CASSSPPKAFF.

V gene TRBV7-2 combines with J gene TRBJ1-4; a possible D gene is TRBD1 (5 bases). The ends were cut back, 2 bases at V and 7 bases at J, with 11 bases in the middle. The CDR3 consists of 14 residues. Germline values: CDR1 SGHTA, CDR2 FQGNSA. The chain's CDR3 is CASSLRGLGEKLFF. CDR3 nucleotide sequence: TGTGCCAGCAGCTTACGGGGACTAGGTGAAAAACTGTTTTTT.

The chain recombines TRBV10-2 with TRBJ1-6, with TRBD1 identical over 8 bases. Germline CDR1 WSHSY, CDR2 SAAADI. Trimming removed 2 bases from V and 12 bases from J; junction bases left unmatched: 6. The CDR3 extends over 14 amino acids. CDR3 DNA: TGCGCCAGCAGTGAGCAGGGGGCGAGAGGACCCCTCCACTTT. Its translation: CASSEQGARGPLHF.

V gene TRBV9 combines with J gene TRBJ1-2, with D possibly matching TRBD1 (5 bases). V lost 4 bases and J lost 8, with 15 bases in between. The CDR3 has 13 residues. CDR1 and CDR2 from the germline V gene are SGDLS and YYNGEE. The CDR3 is CASSQQGRRGYTF. CDR3 sequence (DNA): TGTGCCAGCAGCCAGCAGGGTCGGCGAGGCTACACCTTC. The full variable domain, rest sourced from reference TRBV9 and TRBJ1-2, is DSGVTQTPKHLITATGQRVTLRCSPRSGDLSVYWYQQSLDQGLQFLIQYYNGEERAKGNILERFSAQQFPDLHSELNLSSLELGDSALYFCASSQQGRRGYTFGSGTRLTVV.

The chain combines TRBV25-1 with TRBJ1-2; possible D gene TRBD1, 6 bases. Germline CDR1 MGHDK, CDR2 SYGVNS. The germline V and J ends were trimmed by 2 bases and 4 bases, with 17 bases remaining between them. The CDR3 loop spans 16 amino acids. The CDR3 loop is CASSESGGGGAYGYTF. In DNA, the CDR3 is TGTGCCAGCAGTGAAAGTGGGGGAGGGGGGGCCTATGGCTACACCTTC.

The V call is TRBV11-2, the J call TRBJ1-2; D is undetermined. The CDR3 is made up of 14 amino acids. Between the trimmed V and J ends, which lost 6 bases and 0 bases, there was a span of 11 bases. Germline V gives CDR1 SGHAT, CDR2 FQNNGV. The CDR3, as DNA: TGTGCCAGCAGACCAACCTATTCTAACTATGGCTACACCTTC. This codes for CASRPTYSNYGYTF.

A note on this clone: Other DNA variants within this sample encode the same CDR3. The chain carries TRBV6-5 and TRBJ2-7; 10 nucleotides line up with TRBD1. The CDR3 is made up of 15 amino acids. The V gene end was trimmed by 0 bases and the J gene end by 4 bases; junction bases not matched to a gene: 3. Per germline, CDR1 MNHEY and CDR2 SVGAGI. CDR3 amino acids: CASSYSGDRGYEQYF. In DNA, the CDR3 is TGTGCCAGCAGTTACTCTGGGGACAGGGGTTACGAGCAGTACTTC.

The J gene is TRBJ2-7, the V gene TRBV5-1, with 10 bases matching TRBD2. Germline-derived CDR1 and CDR2 are SGHRS and YFSETQ. Trimming at V came to 3 bases and at J to 2 bases, leaving 5 bases not matched to a gene. This CDR3 region has 15 residues. The CDR3 coding sequence is TGCGCCAGCAGCTCTACAGCGGGAGGGACCTACGAGCAGTACTTC. Its translation: CASSSTAGGTYEQYF.

The gene calls are TRBV6-7 and TRBJ2-5; D is perhaps TRBD1 or TRBD2 (5 bases each). TRBV6-7 is flagged as an ORF with uncertain function. With 0 bases removed from V and 4 bases from J, the gap between germline ends came to 21 bases. The CDR3 has 18 residues. This CDR3 is CASSYSRDRPKCPETQYF. In DNA, the CDR3 is TGTGCCAGCAGTTACTCGAGGGACCGACCCAAATGCCCAGAGACCCAGTACTTC.

The J gene is TRBJ1-4, the V gene TRBV6-5, with a possible D match to TRBD1 (6 bases). Germline V lookup: CDR1 MNHEY, CDR2 SVGAGI. The V end lost 6 bases, the J end lost 8 bases, and 16 bases lay between the germline ends. This CDR3 has 14 residues. The CDR3 DNA sequence: TGTGCCAGCAGAGGGGCAGGGGCCAAAGAAAAACTGTTTTTT. Amino acid sequence: CASRGAGAKEKLFF.

The gene calls are TRBV9 and TRBJ1-1; D ambiguous. Per germline, CDR1 SGDLS and CDR2 YYNGEE. V was clipped by 4 bases and J by 5 bases, with 15 bases between them. This CDR3 comprises 14 residues. CDR3 sequence reads: CASSPRILGTEAFF. CDR3 in DNA: TGTGCCAGCAGCCCAAGGATTTTGGGGACTGAAGCTTTCTTT. Full variable domain (outside the CDR3, taken from reference TRBV9 and TRBJ1-1): DSGVTQTPKHLITATGQRVTLRCSPRSGDLSVYWYQQSLDQGLQFLIQYYNGEERAKGNILERFSAQQFPDLHSELNLSSLELGDSALYFCASSPRILGTEAFFGQGTRLTVV.

This chain uses TRBV19 with TRBJ2-1, with 12 bases matching TRBD2. Unmatched junction bases numbered 5, after V lost 8 bases and J lost 9 bases. The CDR3 is 13 amino acids. Germline-derived CDR1 and CDR2 are LNHDA and SQIVND (reference sequence). CDR3 in DNA: TGTGCCAGTGGGGCTAGCGGGAGGGCTGAGCAGTTCTTC. Translated, it gives CASGASGRAEQFF.

The chain recombines TRBV4-1 with TRBJ1-2; 12 bases align to TRBD1. Germline V gene lookup returns CDR1 MGHRA and CDR2 YSYEKL. Losses at the gene ends were 2 bases for V and 4 bases for J; bases not matched to a gene: 11. This CDR3 has 18 amino acids. The CDR3 coding sequence is TGCGCCAGCAGCCAATCTTGGCCGGGGACAGGGGGCCCCTATGGCTACACCTTC. Its protein product is CASSQSWPGTGGPYGYTF.

As regards this clone: Germline is not matched at one junction end, which may reflect a read error. Other DNA sequences in the same sample also yield this CDR3. The V call is TRBV7-7, the J call TRBJ2-3; 9 nucleotides line up with TRBD1. Germline values: CDR1 SSHAT, CDR2 FNYEAQ (reference sequence). This CDR3 has 14 residues. The CDR3 loop is CASSSGQGTDTQYF. In nucleotides, the CDR3 is TGTGCTAGCAGCTCGGGACAGGGAACAGATACGCAGTATTTT.

V gene TRBV7-9 combines with J gene TRBJ2-2; 10 bases line up with TRBD1. Trimming cost V 3 bases and J 6 bases; bases outside gene matches: 1. Germline V gene sequence: CDR1 SEHNR, CDR2 FQNEAQ (reference sequence). There are 14 residues in the CDR3. The CDR3 DNA sequence: TGTGCCAGCAGCTTGGACAGGGGGGCCGGGGAGCTGTTTTTT. This gives the protein CASSLDRGAGELFF.

This chain links TRBV6-6 with TRBJ2-4, with a weak D call TRBD2 (6 bases). The germline V and J ends were trimmed by 11 bases and 7 bases, with 15 bases remaining between them. Germline assignment: CDR1 MNHNY and CDR2 SVGAGI (reference sequence). There are 12 residues in the CDR3. CDR3 nucleotides: TGTGCCGCCGGGCAGGCGGGGAACATTCAGTACTTC. Amino acid sequence: CAAGQAGNIQYF.